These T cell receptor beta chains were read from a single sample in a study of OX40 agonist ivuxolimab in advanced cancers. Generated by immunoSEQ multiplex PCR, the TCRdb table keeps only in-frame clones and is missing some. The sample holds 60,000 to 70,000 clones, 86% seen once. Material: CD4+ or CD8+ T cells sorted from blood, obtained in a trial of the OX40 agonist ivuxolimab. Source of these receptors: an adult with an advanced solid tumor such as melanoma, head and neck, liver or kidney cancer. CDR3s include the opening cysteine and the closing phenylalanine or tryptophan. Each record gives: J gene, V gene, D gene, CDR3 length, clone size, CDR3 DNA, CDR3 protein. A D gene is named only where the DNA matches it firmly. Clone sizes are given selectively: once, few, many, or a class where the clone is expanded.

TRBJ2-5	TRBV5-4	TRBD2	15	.	TGTGCCAGCAGCCTCCGCGCGGGGGGCCAAGAGACCCAGTACTTC	CASSLRAGGQETQYF
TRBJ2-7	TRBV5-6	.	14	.	TGTGCCAGCAGCTTATCGGGCGTACCGGGCGAGCAGTACTTC	CASSLSGVPGEQYF
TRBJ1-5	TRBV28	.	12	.	TGTGCCAGCAGCTACAGGAATCAGCCCCAGCATTTT	CASSYRNQPQHF
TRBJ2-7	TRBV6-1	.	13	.	TGTGCCAGCAGTGTCGGCAGGGGCTACGAGCAGTACTTC	CASSVGRGYEQYF
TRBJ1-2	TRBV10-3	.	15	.	TGTGCCATCAGTGAGATGGAAAGAGTTCTTTATGGCTACACCTTC	CAISEMERVLYGYTF
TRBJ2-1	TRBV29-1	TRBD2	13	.	TGCAGCGTTGGAGCGGGAGGAGCCTTTGAGCAGTTCTTC	CSVGAGGAFEQFF
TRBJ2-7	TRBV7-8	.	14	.	TGTGCCAGCAGCTTCCGGACGGTATTCTACGAGCAGTACTTC	CASSFRTVFYEQYF
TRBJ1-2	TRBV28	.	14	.	TGTGCCAGCAGTTCCAAGGACGGGGGCTATGGCTACACCTTC	CASSSKDGGYGYTF
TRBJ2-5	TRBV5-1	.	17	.	TGCGCCAGCAGCATTACCGTGACGACTAGGTACCAAGAGACCCAGTACTTC	CASSITVTTRYQETQYF
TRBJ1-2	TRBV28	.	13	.	TGTGCCAGCAGTTTAGGGGGGGCTCGTGGCTACACCTTC	CASSLGGARGYTF
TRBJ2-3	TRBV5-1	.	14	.	TGCGCCAGCAGCTTTAAGACTCTCGGAGGTACGCAGTATTTT	CASSFKTLGGTQYF
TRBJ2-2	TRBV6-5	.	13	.	TGTGCCAGCAGTCTACAGGGAACCGGGGAGCTGTTTTTT	CASSLQGTGELFF
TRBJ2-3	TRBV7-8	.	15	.	TGTGCCAGCAGCTTAGCGTTGCGGGAACAGGGTACGCAGTATTTT	CASSLALREQGTQYF
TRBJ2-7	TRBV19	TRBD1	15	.	TGTGCCAGTAGTCCAACCGGGACAGGTCTCTACGAGCAGTACTTC	CASSPTGTGLYEQYF
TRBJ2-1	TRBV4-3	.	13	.	TGCGCCAGCAGCCAAGAGGCCGGCAATGAGCAGTTCTTC	CASSQEAGNEQFF
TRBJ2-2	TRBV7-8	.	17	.	TGTGCCAGCAGCTTAGTCGGTACGGTCCTGAACACCGGGGAGCTGTTTTTT	CASSLVGTVLNTGELFF
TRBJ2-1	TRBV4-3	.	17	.	TGCGCCAGCAGCCCACAACGGTCTAGCTCGGGGTACAATGAGCAGTTCTTC	CASSPQRSSSGYNEQFF
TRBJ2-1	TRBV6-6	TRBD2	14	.	TGTGCCAGCAGTTCGGGACTAGTCGACAATGAGCAGTTCTTC	CASSSGLVDNEQFF
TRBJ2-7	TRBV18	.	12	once	TGTGCCAGCTCACCCGGCCCCTACGAGCAGTACTTC	CASSPGPYEQYF
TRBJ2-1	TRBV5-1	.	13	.	TGCGCCAGCAGCTTGGCCGGGATGAATGAGCAGTTCTTC	CASSLAGMNEQFF
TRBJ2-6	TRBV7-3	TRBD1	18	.	TGTGCCAGCAGCTCAAGGGACAGGTCCTTCTCTGGGGCCAACGTCCTGACTTTC	CASSSRDRSFSGANVLTF
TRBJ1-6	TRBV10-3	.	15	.	TGTGCCATCAGTGAGGGGGGGTTCCGCCGTTCACCCCTCCACTTT	CAISEGGFRRSPLHF
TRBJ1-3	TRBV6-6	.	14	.	TGTGCCAGCAGTTACTCTTTGACTGGAAACACCATATATTTT	CASSYSLTGNTIYF
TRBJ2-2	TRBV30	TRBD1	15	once	TGTGCCTGGAGTTGGCTACAGGGGCCAGGAGGGGAGCTGTTTTTT	CAWSWLQGPGGELFF
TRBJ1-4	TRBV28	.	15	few	TGTGCCAGCAACCTGGGACCGCCATCTAATGAAAAACTGTTTTTT	CASNLGPPSNEKLFF
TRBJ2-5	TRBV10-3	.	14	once	TGTGCCATCAGTGGCGCACAGTCAGGAGAGACCCAGTACTTC	CAISGAQSGETQYF
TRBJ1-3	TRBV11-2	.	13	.	TGTGCCAGCAGGCCACCCTCTGGAAACACCATATATTTT	CASRPPSGNTIYF
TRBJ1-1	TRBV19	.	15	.	TGTGCCAGTAGTATGCCCTTCAATGGGAACACTGAAGCTTTCTTT	CASSMPFNGNTEAFF
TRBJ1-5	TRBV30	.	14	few	TGTGCCTGGAGTATACAGGGATACAATCAGCCCCAGCATTTT	CAWSIQGYNQPQHF
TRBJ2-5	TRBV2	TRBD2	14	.	TGTGCCAGCATGACTAGCGGGATCCGGGAGACCCAGTACTTC	CASMTSGIRETQYF
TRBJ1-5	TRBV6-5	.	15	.	TGTGCCAGCAGTCCGGGACTCCTAACGGGGCAGCCCCAGCATTTT	CASSPGLLTGQPQHF
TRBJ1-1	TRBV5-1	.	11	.	TGCGCCAGCAAGGGCGAGACTGAAGCTTTCTTT	CASKGETEAFF
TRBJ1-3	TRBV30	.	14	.	TGTGCCTGGAGGGGTGTTACAGACGGAAACACCATATATTTT	CAWRGVTDGNTIYF
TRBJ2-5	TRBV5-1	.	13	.	TGCGCCAGCAGCGGGGCAGGGCAAGAGACCCAGTACTTC	CASSGAGQETQYF
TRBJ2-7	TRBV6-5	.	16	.	TGTGCCAGCAGTTACTCGTGGGGAAAGGGGTCCTACGAGCAGTACTTC	CASSYSWGKGSYEQYF
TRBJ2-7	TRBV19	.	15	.	TGTGCCAGTAGTAAGGGGTTCGGGGGAGGCTACGAGCAGTACTTC	CASSKGFGGGYEQYF
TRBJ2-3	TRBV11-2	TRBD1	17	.	TGTGCCAGCAGCCGCGGAGTGGGGACAGGGGGAACAGATACGCAGTATTTT	CASSRGVGTGGTDTQYF
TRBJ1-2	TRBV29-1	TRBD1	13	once	TGCAGCGTAAAACAGGGGGACTACTATGGCTACACCTTC	CSVKQGDYYGYTF
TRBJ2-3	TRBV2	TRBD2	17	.	TGTGCCAGCAGTGAAGGGGCTCTAGCGGGGGGCCGAAATACGCAGTATTTT	CASSEGALAGGRNTQYF
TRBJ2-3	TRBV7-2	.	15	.	TGTGCCAGCAGCCAAGGACTTTCCAACACAGATACGCAGTATTTT	CASSQGLSNTDTQYF
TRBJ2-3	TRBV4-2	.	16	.	TGTGCCAGCAGCCCCGGACTTACTACTAGCACAGATACGCAGTATTTT	CASSPGLTTSTDTQYF
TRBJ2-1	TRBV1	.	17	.	TGCACCAGCAGCCAGGCGGGACTAGCGGAATCCTACAATGAGCAGTTCTTC	CTSSQAGLAESYNEQFF
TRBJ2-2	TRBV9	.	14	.	TGTGCCAGCAGCGTATGGAGTAACACCGGGGAGCTGTTTTTT	CASSVWSNTGELFF
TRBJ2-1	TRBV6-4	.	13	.	TGTGCCAGCAGTTATGAAAAGAACAATGAGCAGTTCTTC	CASSYEKNNEQFF
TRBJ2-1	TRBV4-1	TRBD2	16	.	TGCGCCAGCAGCCAAGCACTAGCGGGGGGGTACAATGAGCAGTTCTTC	CASSQALAGGYNEQFF
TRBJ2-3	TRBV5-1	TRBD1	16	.	TGCGCCAGCAGTTTTGAACAGGGGCGTCCCACAGATACGCAGTATTTT	CASSFEQGRPTDTQYF
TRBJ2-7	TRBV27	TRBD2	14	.	TGTGCCAGCAGTTTACGGGAGGGTCCCTACGAGCAGTACTTC	CASSLREGPYEQYF